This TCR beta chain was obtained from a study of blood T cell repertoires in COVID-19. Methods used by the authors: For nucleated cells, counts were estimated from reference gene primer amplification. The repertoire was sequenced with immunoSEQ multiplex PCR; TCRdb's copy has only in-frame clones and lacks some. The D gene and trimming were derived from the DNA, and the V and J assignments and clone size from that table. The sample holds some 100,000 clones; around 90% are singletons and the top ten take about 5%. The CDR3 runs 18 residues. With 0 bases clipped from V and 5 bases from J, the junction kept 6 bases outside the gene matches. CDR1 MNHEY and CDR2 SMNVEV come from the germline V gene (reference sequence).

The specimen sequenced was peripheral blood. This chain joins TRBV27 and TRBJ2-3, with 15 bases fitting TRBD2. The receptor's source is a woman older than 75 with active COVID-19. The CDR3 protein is CASSLSLRTSGRGDTQYF. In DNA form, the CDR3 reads TGTGCCAGCAGTTTATCCCTTCGGACTAGCGGGAGGGGAGATACGCAGTATTTT.